The entry below describes one T cell receptor beta chain. The antigen is unknown. These data originate in a study of neoadjuvant nivolumab and ipilimumab in lung cancer. Study observations and caveats: Blood richness before therapy tracked richness in tumors resected after neoadjuvant therapy.

V gave up 0 bases and J gave up 5 bases, with 13 bases separating them. The CDR3 has 15 residues. Germline values: CDR1 SGHRS, CDR2 YFSETQ. This table comes from immunoSEQ multiplex PCR, and its TCRdb copy is limited to in-frame clones, with some not included. There are under 20,000 clones in the sample; approximately 87% occur only once, and roughly 2.1% lies in the top ten. The receptor was derived from an adult with non-small cell lung cancer. The chain employs TRBV5-1 and TRBJ2-3; tentatively, D is TRBD2 (7 bases). The material was peripheral blood, obtained before neoadjuvant nivolumab, alone or with ipilimumab. The chain's CDR3 is CASSLGEGGQDTQYF. The CDR3 region has the DNA TGCGCCAGCAGCTTGGGGGAGGGGGGGCAAGATACGCAGTATTTT.